Each of the 21 T cell receptor beta chains below was sequenced from the same sample in a study of identifying expanded T cells in peripheral blood (dated by TCRdb to between 2017 and 2020). Library prep was done by the immunoSEQ multiplex PCR assay. TCRdb limited this immuneACCESS table to in-frame rearrangements with V and J called. A share of clones is missing; checked studies link under half to unresolved V genes, and the rest is unexplained. The sample table records around 130,000 clones; about 88% of these occur just once. The top ten hold around 8.4% of the sample. Sequencing was carried out using blood. The receptors come from a person aged 18 to 75 in good health.

The genes are TRBV25-1 and TRBJ2-1; perhaps TRBD2 as D (5 bases). The germline CDR1 and CDR2 sequences are MGHDK and SYGVNS. V lost 1 base to trimming and J lost 3 bases, with 10 bases between them. This CDR3 spans 15 amino acids. The DNA for the CDR3 is TGTGCCAGCAGTGAATCTCGGGGTTTCTACAATGAGCAGTTCTTC. This codes for CASSESRGFYNEQFF.

This chain joins TRBV9 and TRBJ1-2, with D uncertain. With 3 bases removed from V and 4 bases from J, the gap between germline ends came to 13 bases. The CDR3 is made up of 14 amino acids. The germline V gene encodes CDR1 SGDLS and CDR2 YYNGEE. The CDR3 DNA sequence: TGTGCCAGCAGCGCGGGATTTGAGGCCTATGGCTACACCTTC. Translated: CASSAGFEAYGYTF.

The chain employs TRBV28 and TRBJ2-1; possible D gene TRBD2, 6 bases. The length of the CDR3 is 11 residues. The V end was cut by 9 bases, the J end by 4 bases, with 7 bases between. Germline CDR1 MDHEN, CDR2 SYDVKM. CDR3 region: CASGGYNEQFF. The DNA of the CDR3 is TGTGCCAGTGGGGGGTACAATGAGCAGTTCTTC. Full variable domain (rest looked up from reference TRBV28 and TRBJ2-1): DVKVTQSSRYLVKRTGEKVFLECVQDMDHENMFWYRQDPGLGLRLIYFSYDVKMKEKGDIPEGYSVSREKKERFSLILESASTNQTSMYLCASGGYNEQFFGPGTRLTVL.

The chain has TRBV6-6 and TRBJ2-7, with 9 bases identical to TRBD1. Germline CDR1 reads MNHNY; CDR2 reads SVGAGI (reference sequence). There are 16 residues in the CDR3. V trimming: 4 bases; J trimming: 2 bases; junction bases outside the gene matches: 9. The CDR3 DNA reads TGTGCCAGCAGTTTCACGTACGGACAGGGGACCTACGAGCAGTACTTC. It encodes CASSFTYGQGTYEQYF.

V gene TRBV6-5 combines with J gene TRBJ2-5, with D perhaps matching TRBD1 (6 bases). Per the germline V gene, CDR1 is MNHEY and CDR2 is SVGAGI. The CDR3 consists of 11 residues. V was clipped by 0 bases and J by 14 bases, with 10 bases between them. The CDR3 reads CASSYSRQDYF. CDR3 DNA: TGTGCCAGCAGTTACTCGCGACAGGACTACTTC.

The V call is TRBV25-1, the J call TRBJ1-1; D gene ambiguous. Trimming pared 4 bases from V and 7 bases from J, leaving 7 bases between. CDR3 length: 11 residues. CDR1 and CDR2 (germline): MGHDK, SYGVNS. As DNA, the CDR3 is TGTGCCAGCAGTGTTCAGGATGAAGCTTTCTTT. Its protein product is CASSVQDEAFF. The full variable domain, rest sourced from reference TRBV25-1 and TRBJ1-1, is EADIYQTPRYLVIGTGKKITLECSQTMGHDKMYWYQQDPGMELHLIHYSYGVNSTEKGDLSSESTVSRIRTEHFPLTLESARPSHTSQYLCASSVQDEAFFGQGTRLTVV.

This chain uses TRBV11-2 with TRBJ1-2; 7 bases map to TRBD1. The V segment lost 1 base and the J segment 1 base; nucleotides outside the gene matches: 0. Germline CDR1 is SGHAT and CDR2 is FQNNGV. The CDR3 is 14 amino acids. CDR3 coding DNA: TGTGCCAGCAGCTTAGGACAGGGTAACTATGGCTACACCTTC. Residues: CASSLGQGNYGYTF.

The sample holds a few counts of this clone. J is TRBJ1-4 and V is TRBV4-2; tentatively, D is TRBD1 (5 bases). The CDR3 totals 14 residues. V lost 5 bases and J lost 8, with 15 bases in between. Germline assignment: CDR1 LGHNA and CDR2 YNFKEQ. The CDR3 nucleotides are TGTGCCAGCAGCGACACCGGGGGAGGGGAAAAACTGTTTTTT. Amino acid sequence: CASSDTGGGEKLFF.

This rearrangement joins TRBV18 to TRBJ1-1; D gene ambiguous. The CDR3 length is 15 residues. Germline V gene data show CDR1 as KGHSH and CDR2 as LQKENI. V was shortened by 3 bases and J by 4 bases, with 15 bases between the two germline ends. This CDR3 reads CASSPGRAAITEAFF. The CDR3 coding sequence is TGTGCCAGCTCACCCGGAAGGGCCGCGATCACTGAAGCTTTCTTT.

This sequence joins TRBV11-2 and TRBJ1-3; D remains unclear. The V gene lost 5 bases and the J gene lost 2 bases, with 7 bases spanning the gap. The CDR3 is 13 residues long. From germline, CDR1 is SGHAT and CDR2 FQNNGV. The CDR3 coding sequence is TGTGCCAGCAGCAAGGGAACTGGAAACACCATATATTTT. This codes for CASSKGTGNTIYF. Combining the CDR3 with reference TRBV11-2 and TRBJ1-3 gives the whole variable domain EAGVAQSPRYKIIEKRQSVAFWCNPISGHATLYWYQQILGQGPKLLIQFQNNGVVDDSQLPKDRFSAERLKGVDSTLKIQPAKLEDSAVYLCASSKGTGNTIYFGEGSWLTVV.

V gene TRBV5-6 combines with J gene TRBJ1-6; no clear D. Trimming removed 6 bases at V and 7 bases at J, with 20 bases between. This CDR3 region has 16 residues. CDR1 is SGHDT and CDR2 is YYEEEE in the germline V gene. CDR3 protein: CASNPSSRIRNSPLHF. Here the CDR3 DNA reads TGTGCCAGCAACCCATCATCCAGGATAAGGAATTCACCCCTCCACTTT.

The CDR3 spells CASTPPGLAGDSYNEQFF. The CDR3 nucleotides are TGTGCCAGCACCCCTCCGGGGCTAGCGGGAGACTCCTACAATGAGCAGTTCTTC. The chain carries TRBV28 and TRBJ2-1, with TRBD2 matching 10 bases. V shed 7 bases and J 0 bases; nucleotides not matched to a gene: 12. Germline V CDR1 and CDR2: MDHEN, SYDVKM. The CDR3 has 18 amino acids.

The V call is TRBV9, the J call TRBJ2-2, with no clear D. Trimming removed 4 bases at V and 11 bases at J, with 12 bases between. From germline, CDR1 is SGDLS and CDR2 YYNGEE. The CDR3 covers 12 residues. CDR3 sequence reads: CASSTVMRELFF. The DNA for the CDR3 is TGTGCCAGCAGCACGGTAATGAGAGAGCTGTTTTTT.

The chain employs TRBV29-1 and TRBJ1-3; no reliable D call. The CDR3 extends over 14 amino acids. Trimming pared 1 base from V and 0 bases from J, leaving 7 bases between. CDR1 is SQVTM, CDR2 ANQGSEA, per germline. The CDR3 DNA reads as TGCAGCGTTGAAGGGCAGAACTCTGGAAACACCATATATTTT. Protein sequence: CSVEGQNSGNTIYF.

The chain is built from TRBV28 and TRBJ2-4; 8 positions agree with TRBD1. After removal of 7 bases from V and 7 bases from J, the junction contained 15 bases not matched to a gene. CDR3 size: 16 residues. The V gene's germline CDR1 is MDHEN and CDR2 SYDVKM. In nucleotides, the CDR3 is TGTGCCAGCACCTCCAGCGGGTACCGGGACAGGAACATTCAGTACTTC. Protein: CASTSSGYRDRNIQYF.

This chain connects TRBV11-2 to TRBJ2-1; 8 positions agree with TRBD1. The CDR3 is 16 residues long. Trimming at V came to 4 bases and at J to 10 bases, leaving 15 bases not matched to a gene. Per germline, CDR1 SGHAT and CDR2 FQNNGV. This chain's CDR3 is CASSSGAGGFLREQFF. CDR3 coding DNA: TGTGCCAGCAGCTCTGGAGCAGGGGGCTTCCTGAGGGAGCAGTTCTTC.

J is TRBJ2-1 and V is TRBV7-6; D gene uncertain. Germline V lookup: CDR1 SGHVS, CDR2 FNYEAQ. The CDR3 runs 16 residues. V was cut by 2 bases and J by 0 bases, with 11 bases left in between. CDR3 region: CASSLFSASSYNEQFF. CDR3 sequence (DNA): TGTGCCAGCAGCTTATTTTCGGCAAGCTCCTACAATGAGCAGTTCTTC.

The chain recombines TRBV7-8 with TRBJ2-7, with TRBD1 identical over 7 bases. The CDR3 runs 14 residues. Germline-derived CDR1 and CDR2 are SGHVS and FQNEAQ. V lost 7 bases and J lost 5; bases outside the gene matches: 11. In nucleotides, the CDR3 is TGTGCCAGCACCTGGGAAGGGGGCATCAACGAGCAGTACTTC. Amino acid sequence: CASTWEGGINEQYF.

The rearrangement joins TRBV5-4 to TRBJ2-7; TRBD1 agrees at 8 bases. The CDR3 runs 16 residues. V dropped 0 bases and J dropped 3; count of bases not matched to a gene: 8. CDR1 and CDR2 from the germline V gene are SGHNT and YYREEE (reference sequence). CDR3 residues: CASSLDLGQGVYEQYF. CDR3 bases: TGTGCCAGCAGCTTGGATCTCGGACAGGGAGTCTACGAGCAGTACTTC.

V gene TRBV7-8 combines with J gene TRBJ1-1; D is uncertain. The CDR3 is 12 amino acids. The V and J ends lost 2 bases and 5 bases respectively, with 6 bases between them. Germline V gives CDR1 SGHVS, CDR2 FQNEAQ. The CDR3 spells CASSLTTTEAFF. DNA for the CDR3: TGTGCCAGCAGCTTAACTACTACTGAAGCTTTCTTT.

The chain has TRBV30 and TRBJ1-2; D gene unclear. The CDR3 extends over 15 amino acids. With 2 bases removed from V and 7 bases from J, the gap between germline ends came to 20 bases. Germline lookup yields CDR1 GTSNPN and CDR2 SVGIG (reference sequence). The CDR3 region is CAWSLEGSRLAGYTF. In DNA form, the CDR3 reads TGTGCCTGGAGTCTCGAGGGCAGCCGCTTGGCTGGCTACACCTTC.